The 26 T cell receptor beta chains below come from one sample, sequenced in a study of cytotoxic CD8 clonotypes in ibrutinib-treated CLL. Clones were read by immunoSEQ multiplex PCR, and TCRdb kept only the in-frame ones, dropping some. The data show some 14,000 clones, less than 55% seen once. Specimen: PBMCs, collected at an approximately 25-month disease-progression time point, from a patient treated with ibrutinib. These receptors were collected from a human donor with chronic lymphocytic leukemia.

This clone occurred a few times. V usage is TRBV10-3 and J usage is TRBJ1-2, with a tentative D call TRBD1 (5 bases). This CDR3 contains 14 residues. Germline CDR1 reads ENHRY; CDR2 reads SYGVKD. The ends were cut back, 2 bases at V and 3 bases at J, with 10 bases in the middle. The CDR3 loop reads CAISEDTGDYGYTF. Written as DNA, the CDR3 is TGTGCCATCAGTGAGGACACGGGGGACTATGGCTACACCTTC.

This clone qualifies as medium-sized. This chain connects TRBV7-8 to TRBJ1-2; 7 bases are shared with TRBD1. Germline assignment: CDR1 SGHVS and CDR2 FQNEAQ. The V and J ends lost 5 bases and 8 bases, in that order; junction bases with no gene match: 8. The CDR3 totals 13 residues. The CDR3 region is CASSKLTGHGYTF. CDR3 nucleotides: TGTGCCAGCAGCAAACTGACAGGGCACGGCTACACCTTC.

The gene calls are TRBV10-2 and TRBJ2-7, with 7 bases that match TRBD1. This CDR3 region has 14 residues. The germline gives CDR1 WSHSY, CDR2 SAAADI. Trimming removed 6 bases from V and 0 bases from J; junction bases left unmatched: 5. CDR3 sequence reads: CASREQGSSYEQYF. The DNA for the CDR3 is TGCGCCAGCAGGGAACAGGGGAGCTCCTACGAGCAGTACTTC.

This clone has more than one count but fewer than ten. The J gene is TRBJ2-7, the V gene TRBV5-1; D might be TRBD2 (6 bases). Germline lookup yields CDR1 SGHRS and CDR2 YFSETQ. This CDR3 contains 15 residues. The V and J ends lost 0 bases and 2 bases respectively, with 12 bases between them. The CDR3 here is CASSLGAGAPYEQYF. The CDR3 DNA is TGCGCCAGCAGCTTGGGAGCGGGTGCTCCCTACGAGCAGTACTTC. The complete variable domain, with remaining parts taken from reference TRBV5-1 and TRBJ2-7, reads KAGVTQTPRYLIKTRGQQVTLSCSPISGHRSVSWYQQTPGQGLQFLFEYFSETQRNKGNFPGRFSGRQFSNSRSEMNVSTLELGDSALYLCASSLGAGAPYEQYFGPGTRLTVT.

The V call is TRBV25-1, the J call TRBJ1-1; D is unclear. This CDR3 has 13 residues. Trimming stripped 5 bases from V and 2 bases from J, with 9 bases between. Per the germline V gene, CDR1 is MGHDK and CDR2 is SYGVNS. The CDR3 here is CASSNFGNTEAFF. The CDR3 nucleotides are TGTGCCAGCAGTAATTTCGGTAACACTGAAGCTTTCTTT.

In its sample, this clone was seen a few times. The V call is TRBV4-1, the J call TRBJ2-5; 9 bases match TRBD2. The CDR3 has 16 amino acids. Losses at the gene ends were 0 bases for V and 2 bases for J; bases not matched to a gene: 4. Germline V gene data show CDR1 as MGHRA and CDR2 as YSYEKL. Here the CDR3 reads CASSQDPAGGQETQYF. The CDR3 nucleotides read TGCGCCAGCAGCCAAGATCCTGCGGGGGGGCAAGAGACCCAGTACTTC.

By proportion, this clone is medium-sized. The chain is built from TRBV2 and TRBJ1-1; D unresolved. The CDR3 is made up of 12 amino acids. The V and J ends lost 9 bases and 1 base respectively, with 9 bases between them. CDR1 is SNHLY, CDR2 FYNNEI, per germline. The CDR3: CASMQSNTEAFF. Here the CDR3 DNA reads TGTGCCAGTATGCAGTCGAACACTGAAGCTTTCTTT.

The chain uses TRBV7-9 and TRBJ1-1; D not certain. Per germline, CDR1 SEHNR and CDR2 FQNEAQ (reference sequence). Trimming pared 5 bases from V and 3 bases from J, leaving 13 bases between. The CDR3 has 14 residues. CDR3 nucleotides: TGTGCCAGCAGCCTCCTTGGGAAAGACACTGAAGCTTTCTTT. Its translation is CASSLLGKDTEAFF.

This clone was seen once. This sequence joins TRBV5-1 and TRBJ2-1; 7 bases line up with TRBD1. CDR1 and CDR2 (germline): SGHRS, YFSETQ. The junction had 12 bases not matched to a gene; V was cut back by 3 bases and J by 9 bases. The CDR3 loop spans 15 amino acids. The CDR3 nucleotides are TGCGCCAGCAGCTCTCCCGGGCGACAGGGCGGTGAGCAGTTCTTC. This codes for CASSSPGRQGGEQFF.

This clone was counted between two and nine times. The chain employs TRBV6-5 and TRBJ1-6; D call uncertain. Germline CDR1 MNHEY, CDR2 SVGAGI. Trimming shortened V by 0 bases and J by 3 bases, and 6 bases separated the two germline ends. CDR3 length equals 15 residues. In DNA, the CDR3 is TGTGCCAGCAGTTACTCAGGCGGCTATAATTCACCCCTCCACTTT. Translation gives CASSYSGGYNSPLHF.

CDR3 region: CSVQQGGAKNIQYF. The CDR3 DNA sequence: TGCAGCGTTCAACAGGGGGGAGCCAAAAACATTCAGTACTTC. The chain links TRBV29-1 to TRBJ2-4; 8 bases agree with TRBD1. Germline loops: CDR1 SQVTM, CDR2 ANQGSEA. This CDR3 is built from 14 residues. Unmatched junction bases numbered 3, after V lost 5 bases and J lost 0 bases.

The chain links TRBV19 to TRBJ2-2; tentatively, D is TRBD1 (6 bases). This CDR3 comprises 16 residues. CDR1 and CDR2 (germline): LNHDA, SQIVND (reference sequence). V lost 3 bases, J lost 3 bases, and 14 bases lay in between. CDR3 sequence reads: CASSIWGLPDTGELFF. The CDR3 nucleotides are TGTGCCAGTAGTATTTGGGGGCTGCCGGACACCGGGGAGCTGTTTTTT.

This clone was seen many times. This rearrangement joins TRBV7-9 to TRBJ2-7; TRBD2 aligns across 9 bases. J lost 5 bases, V lost 2 bases, and 7 bases had no gene match. The CDR3 has 15 residues. Germline lookup yields CDR1 SEHNR and CDR2 FQNEAQ (reference sequence). The CDR3 is CASSLFGSGGDEQYF. The CDR3 coding sequence is TGTGCCAGCAGCTTATTTGGTAGCGGGGGTGACGAGCAGTACTTC.

The chain carries TRBV11-2 and TRBJ1-1, with D tentatively TRBD1 (5 bases). The germline gives CDR1 SGHAT, CDR2 FQNNGV. V was clipped by 0 bases and J by 6 bases, with 11 bases between them. This CDR3 comprises 14 residues. The DNA for the CDR3 is TGTGCCAGCAGCTTAGACGGGACGACGCCTGAAGCTTTCTTT. It encodes CASSLDGTTPEAFF.

This chain connects TRBV14 to TRBJ2-7; tentative D call: TRBD2 (6 bases). Per the germline V gene, CDR1 is SGHDN and CDR2 is FVKESK. CDR3 length: 14 amino acids. V lost 3 bases to trimming and J lost 2 bases, with 11 bases between them. The CDR3 loop is CASSQFRGTYEQYF. The CDR3 nucleotides are TGTGCCAGCAGCCAGTTCCGGGGGACCTACGAGCAGTACTTC.

V and J are TRBV5-4 and TRBJ2-2, with D uncertain. This CDR3 comprises 14 residues. Trimming removed 4 bases at V and 4 bases at J, with 11 bases between. From germline, CDR1 is SGHNT and CDR2 YYREEE (reference sequence). CDR3 sequence: CASSPPTPTGELFF. CDR3 sequence (DNA): TGTGCCAGCAGCCCCCCGACGCCCACCGGGGAGCTGTTTTTT.

The sample holds a few counts of this clone. The chain employs TRBV19 and TRBJ2-7; 9 nucleotides agree with TRBD1. CDR3 length: 14 amino acids. With V trimmed by 5 bases and J by 2 bases, 4 bases remained unmatched. CDR1 LNHDA and CDR2 SQIVND come from the germline V gene (reference sequence). The CDR3 coding sequence is TGTGCCAGTAGTGAGACAGGGGGTGCCTACGAGCAGTACTTC. Its translation is CASSETGGAYEQYF. The whole variable domain, remainder taken from reference TRBV19 and TRBJ2-7, is DGGITQSPKYLFRKEGQNVTLSCEQNLNHDAMYWYRQDPGQGLRLIYYSQIVNDFQKGDIAEGYSVSREKKESFPLTVTSAQKNPTAFYLCASSETGGAYEQYFGPGTRLTVT.

The rearrangement links TRBV7-9 to TRBJ1-1, with D hard to call. Germline V gives CDR1 SEHNR, CDR2 FQNEAQ (reference sequence). The CDR3 runs to 12 residues. With 5 bases removed from V and 4 bases from J, the gap between germline ends came to 8 bases. CDR3 bases: TGTGCCAGCAGCACCCTGGGCACTGAAGCTTTCTTT. Residues: CASSTLGTEAFF. Complete variable domain (other parts from reference TRBV7-9 and TRBJ1-1): DTGVSQNPRHKITKRGQNVTFRCDPISEHNRLYWYRQTLGQGPEFLTYFQNEAQLEKSRLLSDRFSAERPKGSFSTLEIQRTEQGDSAMYLCASSTLGTEAFFGQGTRLTVV.

J is TRBJ1-5 and V is TRBV19; TRBD1 might be the D (6 bases). Trimming took 11 bases from V and 3 from J, leaving 17 bases between them. This CDR3 is 14 amino acids long. From germline, CDR1 is LNHDA and CDR2 SQIVND (reference sequence). The CDR3 bases are TGTGCCGCCGACACAGGGAGTTACAATCAGCCCCAGCATTTT. Translation: CAADTGSYNQPQHF.

The chain links TRBV7-9 to TRBJ2-5; tentatively, D is TRBD1 or TRBD2 (6 bases each). V was trimmed by 1 base and J by 5 bases, leaving 14 bases between them. The CDR3 sequence is 15 residues long. Germline CDR1 and CDR2: SEHNR and FQNEAQ (reference sequence). In nucleotides, the CDR3 is TGTGCCAGCAGCTTAGAGGGGGGAAGGAGGGAGACCCAGTACTTC. It translates to CASSLEGGRRETQYF.

This sequence joins TRBV5-4 and TRBJ2-1; possible D gene TRBD2, 6 bases. The germline V and J ends were trimmed by 5 bases and 5 bases, with 14 bases remaining between them. Germline CDR1 and CDR2: SGHNT and YYREEE (reference sequence). The CDR3 runs to 14 residues. As DNA, the CDR3 is TGTGCCAGCAGGGGAGGTTTCGTTAACAATGAGCAGTTCTTC. Protein: CASRGGFVNNEQFF. Full variable domain (missing parts from reference TRBV5-4 and TRBJ2-1): ETGVTQSPTHLIKTRGQQVTLRCSSQSGHNTVSWYQQALGQGPQFIFQYYREEENGRGNFPPRFSGLQFPNYSSELNVNALELDDSALYLCASRGGFVNNEQFFGPGTRLTVL.

The gene calls are TRBV4-2 and TRBJ1-2; 8 nucleotides align to TRBD1. CDR1 is LGHNA, CDR2 YNFKEQ, per germline. This CDR3 has 12 amino acids. The V and J ends lost 3 bases and 10 bases, in that order; junction bases with no gene match: 4. The CDR3 sequence is CASSQDRDVYTF. The CDR3 DNA sequence: TGTGCCAGCAGCCAGGACAGGGATGTCTACACCTTC.

The gene calls are TRBV5-1 and TRBJ2-1, with TRBD2 matching 12 bases. V trimming: 0 bases; J trimming: 9 bases; junction bases outside the gene matches: 7. The length of the CDR3 is 16 residues. Germline assignment: CDR1 SGHRS and CDR2 YFSETQ. DNA of the CDR3: TGCGCCAGCAGCTTGGCGGCTAGCGGGGGGGCTGGTGAGCAGTTCTTC. Residues: CASSLAASGGAGEQFF.

J is TRBJ2-7 and V is TRBV27; 16 bases align to TRBD2. Trimming removed 9 bases from V and 5 bases from J; junction bases left unmatched: 19. The CDR3 spans 19 residues. From germline, CDR1 is MNHEY and CDR2 SMNVEV (reference sequence). CDR3 residues: CASRGASGTSGGALHEQYF. The CDR3 region has the DNA TGTGCCAGTAGAGGGGCGTCCGGGACTAGCGGGGGGGCCCTCCACGAGCAGTACTTC.

The chain couples TRBV7-9 to TRBJ1-1; perhaps TRBD1 as D (6 bases). Germline CDR1 SEHNR, CDR2 FQNEAQ (reference sequence). V gave up 5 bases and J gave up 6 bases, with 16 bases separating them. The CDR3 extends over 14 amino acids. DNA of the CDR3: TGTGCCAGCAGCCCGGACAGATGGGACGCTGAAGCTTTCTTT. Its translation is CASSPDRWDAEAFF.

Written as DNA, the CDR3 is TGTGCCAGTAGTATCGACAGGGCGGTTACCTACGAGCAGTACTTC. Its protein product is CASSIDRAVTYEQYF. This rearrangement joins TRBV19 to TRBJ2-7, with TRBD1 matching 7 bases. CDR3 length: 15 amino acids. CDR1 is LNHDA, CDR2 SQIVND, per germline (reference sequence). J lost 2 bases, V lost 3 bases, and 7 bases had no gene match.